Described below is a single TCR beta chain sequence and its context. This record belongs to a study of blood T cell repertoires in COVID-19. On the study more broadly: There were acute and convalescent COVID-19 samples, and they came from the United States, Italy and Spain.

Trimming took 2 bases from V and 4 from J; bases not matched to a gene: 7. The CDR3 is 17 residues long. Germline CDR1 SGHRS, CDR2 YFSETQ. In the original workflow: Estimated nucleated cell counts came from reference gene primer amplification. This table comes from immunoSEQ multiplex PCR, and its TCRdb copy is limited to in-frame clones, with some not included. V, J and clone size are those of that table, while D and trimming were read from the DNA. The sample comprises 110,000 or so clones, about 86% of which are singletons, and about 8% rests with the top ten. The sequence derives from a man aged 70 or older who had recovered from COVID-19. The V call is TRBV5-1, the J call TRBJ1-4; TRBD1 aligns across 11 bases. The specimen was peripheral blood. Here the CDR3 reads CASSFRTGGANNEKLFF. The CDR3 DNA reads TGCGCCAGCAGCTTCCGGACAGGGGGCGCAAATAATGAAAAACTGTTTTTT.